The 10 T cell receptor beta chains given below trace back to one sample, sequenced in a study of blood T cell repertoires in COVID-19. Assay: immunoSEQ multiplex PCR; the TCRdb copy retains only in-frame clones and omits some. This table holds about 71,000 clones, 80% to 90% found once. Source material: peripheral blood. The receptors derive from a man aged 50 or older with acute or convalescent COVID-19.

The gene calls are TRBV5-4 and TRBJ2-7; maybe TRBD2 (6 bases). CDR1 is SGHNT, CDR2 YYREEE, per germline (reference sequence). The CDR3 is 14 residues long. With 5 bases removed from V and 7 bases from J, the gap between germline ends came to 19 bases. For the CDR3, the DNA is TGTGCCAGCAGGAAGGAGTCGGGGGTCGGGGAGCAGTACTTC. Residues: CASRKESGVGEQYF. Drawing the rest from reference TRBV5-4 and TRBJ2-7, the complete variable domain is ETGVTQSPTHLIKTRGQQVTLRCSSQSGHNTVSWYQQALGQGPQFIFQYYREEENGRGNFPPRFSGLQFPNYSSELNVNALELDDSALYLCASRKESGVGEQYFGPGTRLTVT.

The CDR3 nucleotides are TGTGCCAGCAGAGACTATTCGGGCCGCGGGGATACGCAGTATTTT. It yields the protein CASRDYSGRGDTQYF. The J gene is TRBJ2-3, the V gene TRBV2; D perhaps matches TRBD2 (5 bases). V lost 6 bases and J 6 bases, leaving 19 bases between the germline ends. CDR1 SNHLY and CDR2 FYNNEI come from the germline V gene. The CDR3 sequence is 15 residues long.

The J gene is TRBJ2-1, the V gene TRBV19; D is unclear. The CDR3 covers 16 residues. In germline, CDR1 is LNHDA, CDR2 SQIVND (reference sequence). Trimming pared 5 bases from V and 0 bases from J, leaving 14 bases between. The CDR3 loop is CASSSPSTPSYNEQFF. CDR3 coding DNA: TGTGCCAGTAGTTCTCCGTCTACGCCCTCCTACAATGAGCAGTTCTTC.

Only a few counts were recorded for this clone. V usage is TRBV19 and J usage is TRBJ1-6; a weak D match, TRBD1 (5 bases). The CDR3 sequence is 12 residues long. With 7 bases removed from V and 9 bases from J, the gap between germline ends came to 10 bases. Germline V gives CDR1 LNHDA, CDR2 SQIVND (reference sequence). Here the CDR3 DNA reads TGTGCCAGTAAAGGAGGGGCTTCACCCCTCCACTTT. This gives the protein CASKGGASPLHF.

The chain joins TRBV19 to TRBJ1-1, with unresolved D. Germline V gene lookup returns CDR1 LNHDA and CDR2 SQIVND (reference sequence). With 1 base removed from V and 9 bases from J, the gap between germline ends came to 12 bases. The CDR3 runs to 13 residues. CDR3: CASSIGGLLKAFF. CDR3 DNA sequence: TGTGCCAGTAGTATAGGAGGGCTCCTCAAAGCTTTCTTT.

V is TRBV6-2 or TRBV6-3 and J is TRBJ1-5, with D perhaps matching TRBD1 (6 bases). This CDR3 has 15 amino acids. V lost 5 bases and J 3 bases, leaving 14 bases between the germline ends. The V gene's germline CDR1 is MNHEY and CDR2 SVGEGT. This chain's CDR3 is CASSPRQANNQPQHF. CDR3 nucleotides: TGTGCCAGCAGTCCGAGACAGGCGAACAATCAGCCCCAGCATTTT.

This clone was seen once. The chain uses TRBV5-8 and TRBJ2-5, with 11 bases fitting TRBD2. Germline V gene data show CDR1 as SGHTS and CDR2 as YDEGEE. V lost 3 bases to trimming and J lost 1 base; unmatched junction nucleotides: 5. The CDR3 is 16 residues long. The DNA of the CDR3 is TGTGCCAGCAGCTACGGACTAGCGGGTTTCCAAGAGACCCAGTACTTC. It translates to CASSYGLAGFQETQYF.

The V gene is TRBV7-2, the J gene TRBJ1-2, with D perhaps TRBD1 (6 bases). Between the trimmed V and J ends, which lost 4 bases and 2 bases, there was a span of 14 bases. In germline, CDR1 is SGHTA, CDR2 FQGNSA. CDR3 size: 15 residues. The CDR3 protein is CASSSDGGANYGYTF. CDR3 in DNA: TGTGCCAGCAGCTCCGACGGGGGGGCCAACTATGGCTACACCTTC.

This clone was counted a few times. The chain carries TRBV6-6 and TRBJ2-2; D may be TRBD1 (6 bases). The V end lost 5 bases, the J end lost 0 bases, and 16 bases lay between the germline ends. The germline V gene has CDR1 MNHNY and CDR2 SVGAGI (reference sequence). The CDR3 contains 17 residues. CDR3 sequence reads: CASSLNLQGTNTGELFF. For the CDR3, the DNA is TGTGCCAGCAGTCTTAACCTACAGGGAACGAACACCGGGGAGCTGTTTTTT.

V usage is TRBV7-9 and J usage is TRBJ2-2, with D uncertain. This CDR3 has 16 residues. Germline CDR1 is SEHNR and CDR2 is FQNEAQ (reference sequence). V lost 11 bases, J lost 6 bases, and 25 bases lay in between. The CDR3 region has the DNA TGTGCCTCATCCCGGCGGCCCACACTCCCGTCCGGGGAGCTGTTTTTT. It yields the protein CASSRRPTLPSGELFF.